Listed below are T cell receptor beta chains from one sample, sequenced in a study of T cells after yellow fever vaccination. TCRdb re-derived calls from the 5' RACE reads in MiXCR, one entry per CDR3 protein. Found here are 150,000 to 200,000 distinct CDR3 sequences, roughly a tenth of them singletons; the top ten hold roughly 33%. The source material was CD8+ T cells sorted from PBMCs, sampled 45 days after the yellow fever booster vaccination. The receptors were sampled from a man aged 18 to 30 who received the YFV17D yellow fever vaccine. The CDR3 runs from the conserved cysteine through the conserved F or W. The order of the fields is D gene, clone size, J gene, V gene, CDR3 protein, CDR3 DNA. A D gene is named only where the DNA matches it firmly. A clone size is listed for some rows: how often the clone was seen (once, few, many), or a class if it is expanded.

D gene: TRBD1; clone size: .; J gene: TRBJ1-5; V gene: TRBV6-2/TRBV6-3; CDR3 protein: CASSQTGTVSLNQPQHF; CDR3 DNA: TGTGCCAGCAGCCAGACCGGGACAGTATCTCTCAATCAGCCCCAGCATTTT
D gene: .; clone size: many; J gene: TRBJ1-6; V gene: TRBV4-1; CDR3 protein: CASSLRGNRSPLHF; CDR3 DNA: TGCGCCAGCAGCCTAAGGGGGAATCGATCACCCCTCCACTTT
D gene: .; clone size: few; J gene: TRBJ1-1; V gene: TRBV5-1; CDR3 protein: CASSSSSLNPNTEAFF; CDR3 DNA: TGCGCCAGCAGCTCCTCGTCCCTTAACCCGAACACTGAAGCTTTCTTT
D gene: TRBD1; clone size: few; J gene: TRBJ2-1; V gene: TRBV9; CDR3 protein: CASSLPPGQGLNEQFF; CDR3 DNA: TGTGCCAGCAGTTTACCTCCGGGACAGGGGCTTAATGAGCAGTTCTTC
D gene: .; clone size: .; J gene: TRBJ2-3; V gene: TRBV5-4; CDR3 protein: CASSLLIGSTDTQYF; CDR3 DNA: TGTGCCAGCAGCTTGTTGATAGGCAGCACAGATACGCAGTATTTT
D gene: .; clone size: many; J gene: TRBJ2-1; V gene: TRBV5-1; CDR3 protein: CASSLTGSSYNEQFF; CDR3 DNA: TGCGCCAGCAGCTTAACAGGGAGCTCCTACAATGAGCAGTTCTTC
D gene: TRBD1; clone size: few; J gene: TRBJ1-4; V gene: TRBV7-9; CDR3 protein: CASSTRTGGGEKLFF; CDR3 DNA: TGTGCCAGCAGCACCCGGACAGGCGGAGGTGAAAAACTGTTTTTT
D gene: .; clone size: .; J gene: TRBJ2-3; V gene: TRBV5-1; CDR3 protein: CASSLEQGGQQYF; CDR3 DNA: TGCGCCAGCAGCTTGGAGCAGGGGGGTCAGCAGTATTTT
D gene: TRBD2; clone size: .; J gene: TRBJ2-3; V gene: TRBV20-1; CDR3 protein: CSVSRLAGASSTDTQYF; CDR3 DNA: TGCAGTGTTAGTCGTCTAGCGGGAGCTTCTAGCACAGATACGCAGTATTTT
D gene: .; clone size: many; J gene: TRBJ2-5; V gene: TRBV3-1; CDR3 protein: CASSQDTETQYF; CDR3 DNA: TGTGCCAGCAGCCAAGATACAGAGACCCAGTACTTC
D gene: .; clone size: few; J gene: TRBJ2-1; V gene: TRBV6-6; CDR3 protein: CASSYIPLGANNEQFF; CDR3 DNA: TGTGCCAGCAGTTACATTCCCCTAGGGGCCAACAATGAGCAGTTCTTC
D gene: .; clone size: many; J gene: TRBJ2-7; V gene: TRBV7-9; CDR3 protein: CASSLGQEKQYF; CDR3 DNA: TGTGCCAGCAGCTTAGGTCAGGAAAAGCAGTACTTC
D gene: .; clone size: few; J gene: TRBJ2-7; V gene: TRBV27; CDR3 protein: CASRNTGYEQYF; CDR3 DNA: TGTGCCAGCAGAAATACAGGGTACGAGCAGTACTTC
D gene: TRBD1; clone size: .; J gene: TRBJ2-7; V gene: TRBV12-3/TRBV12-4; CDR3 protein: CASSPSRGQGVYEQYF; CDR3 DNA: TGTGCCAGCAGTCCGAGCCGGGGACAGGGTGTATACGAGCAGTACTTC
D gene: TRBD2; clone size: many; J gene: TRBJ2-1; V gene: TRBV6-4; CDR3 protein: CASSRTSGEGHEQFF; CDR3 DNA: TGTGCCAGCAGCCGGACTAGCGGGGAGGGGCATGAGCAGTTCTTC
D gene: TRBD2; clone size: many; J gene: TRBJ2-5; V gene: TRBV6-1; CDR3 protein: CASSELGGGGQETQYF; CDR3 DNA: TGTGCCAGCAGTGAACTCGGCGGGGGGGGGCAAGAGACCCAGTACTTC
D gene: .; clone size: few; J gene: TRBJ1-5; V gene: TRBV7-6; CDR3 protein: CASSSPHSQPQHF; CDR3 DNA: TGTGCCAGCAGCTCCCCCCATTCCCAGCCCCAGCATTTT
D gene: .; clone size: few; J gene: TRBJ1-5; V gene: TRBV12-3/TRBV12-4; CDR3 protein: CASRQTRYSNQPQHF; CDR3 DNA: TGTGCCAGCAGGCAAACACGCTATAGCAATCAGCCCCAGCATTTT
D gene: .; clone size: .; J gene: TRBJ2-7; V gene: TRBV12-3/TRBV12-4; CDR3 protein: CASSLPGRFSEQYF; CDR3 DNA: TGTGCCAGCAGTTTGCCAGGTCGCTTTAGCGAGCAGTACTTC
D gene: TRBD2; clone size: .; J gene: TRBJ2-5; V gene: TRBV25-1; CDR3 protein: CASSEAGREETQYF; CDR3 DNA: TGTGCCAGCAGTGAGGCGGGGAGGGAAGAGACCCAGTACTTC
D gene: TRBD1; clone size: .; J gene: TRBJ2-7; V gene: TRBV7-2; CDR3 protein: CASSLVRGPSSYEQYF; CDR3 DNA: TGTGCCAGCAGCTTAGTGAGGGGGCCGAGCTCCTACGAGCAGTACTTC
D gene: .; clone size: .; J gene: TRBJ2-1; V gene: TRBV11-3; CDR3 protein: CASSRMDVGPEQFF; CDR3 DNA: TGTGCCAGCAGCCGTATGGACGTGGGACCCGAGCAGTTCTTC
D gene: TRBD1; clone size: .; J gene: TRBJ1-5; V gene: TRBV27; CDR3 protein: CASSSGTGVQPQHF; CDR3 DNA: TGTGCCAGCAGTTCAGGGACAGGGGTACAGCCCCAGCATTTT
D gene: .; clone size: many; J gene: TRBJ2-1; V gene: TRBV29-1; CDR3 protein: CSVEDSSTPYNEQFF; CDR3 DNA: TGCAGCGTTGAAGATTCCTCCACCCCCTACAATGAGCAGTTCTTC
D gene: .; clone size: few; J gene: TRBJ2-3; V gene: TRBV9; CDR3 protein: CASSSGSATDTQYF; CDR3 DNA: TGTGCCTCCTCCTCGGGTAGCGCGACAGATACGCAGTATTTT
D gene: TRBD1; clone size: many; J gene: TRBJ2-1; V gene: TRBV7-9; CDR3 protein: CASSSGQWLYNEQFF; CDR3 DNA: TGTGCCAGCAGTTCGGGACAGTGGCTTTACAATGAGCAGTTCTTC
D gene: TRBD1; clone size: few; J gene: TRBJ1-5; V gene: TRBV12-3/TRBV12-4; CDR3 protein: CASSSTGSQPQHF; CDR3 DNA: TGTGCCAGCAGTTCGACAGGGTCCCAGCCCCAGCATTTT